Presented here are 23 T cell receptor beta chains from one specimen sequenced in a study of blood T cells in healthy people across ages. A sample-barcoded 5' primer and a J-beta primer mix were used in a second PCR of roughly 7 to 12 cycles. TCRdb passed the 5' RACE reads through MiXCR, listing each CDR3 protein once. The table lists some 900,000 distinct CDR3 sequences, more than 25% of them singletons. Sequenced sample: blood. Every receptor here comes from a woman aged 80 or over in good health.

This clonotype showed up just a few times. This chain connects TRBV18 to TRBJ1-2; 8 bases align to TRBD1. CDR3 length: 15 residues. Germline V gives CDR1 KGHSH, CDR2 LQKENI. Trimming removed 5 bases from V and 2 bases from J; junction bases left unmatched: 7. The CDR3 region is CASSSNRGSNYGYTF. CDR3 nucleotides: TGTGCCAGCTCATCGAACAGGGGGAGCAACTATGGCTACACCTTC.

This clonotype has at least ten counts. The chain uses TRBV5-1 and TRBJ1-5; D gene ambiguous. Germline V gene sequence: CDR1 SGHRS, CDR2 YFSETQ. This CDR3 is 14 amino acids long. Trimming took off 1 base at V and 7 bases at J, with 12 bases between the two ends. The CDR3 protein is CASSLMEGGQPQHF. CDR3 bases: TGCGCCAGCAGCTTGATGGAGGGTGGGCAGCCCCAGCATTTT.

This clonotype has ten or more counts. This chain joins TRBV7-2 and TRBJ2-5; TRBD2 aligns across 10 bases. From germline, CDR1 is SGHTA and CDR2 FQGNSA. Trimming at V came to 3 bases and at J to 3 bases, leaving 1 base not matched to a gene. The CDR3 extends over 14 amino acids. The CDR3 region has the DNA TGTGCCAGCAGCTTTAGCGGGGGGAAAGAGACCCAGTACTTC. It specifies CASSFSGGKETQYF.

This clonotype was picked up many times. The chain couples TRBV3-1 to TRBJ2-5, with D possibly being TRBD1 (5 bases). The V and J ends lost 0 bases and 1 base respectively, with 12 bases between them. CDR1 LGHDT and CDR2 YNNKEL come from the germline V gene (reference sequence). This CDR3 comprises 16 residues. The CDR3 is CASSQDRGVGQETQYF. CDR3 bases: TGTGCCAGCAGCCAAGATAGGGGCGTGGGCCAAGAGACCCAGTACTTC.

The chain is built from TRBV12-3 or TRBV12-4 and TRBJ2-3, with D perhaps TRBD1 (6 bases). V lost 3 bases and J lost 2, with 15 bases in between. CDR3 size: 16 residues. CDR3 DNA: TGTGCCAGCAGTTTCGGGACACCTTCTAACACAGATACGCAGTATTTT. Translated, it gives CASSFGTPSNTDTQYF.

CDR3 nucleotide sequence: TGTGCCAGCAGCGTAAGTTCGGGACAGGGAACCTACGAGCAGTACTTC. Protein: CASSVSSGQGTYEQYF. This rearrangement joins TRBV9 to TRBJ2-7, with TRBD1 identical over 9 bases. This CDR3 comprises 16 residues. Germline-derived CDR1 and CDR2 are SGDLS and YYNGEE. V lost 1 base and J lost 2; bases outside the gene matches: 7. The whole variable domain, filled in from reference TRBV9 and TRBJ2-7, reads DSGVTQTPKHLITATGQRVTLRCSPRSGDLSVYWYQQSLDQGLQFLIQYYNGEERAKGNILERFSAQQFPDLHSELNLSSLELGDSALYFCASSVSSGQGTYEQYFGPGTRLTVT.

This clonotype has just a few counts. The rearrangement uses TRBV7-2 and TRBJ1-5, with D unclear. The CDR3 contains 15 residues. Trimming took off 0 bases at V and 1 base at J, with 7 bases between the two ends. The germline CDR1 and CDR2 sequences are SGHTA and FQGNSA. CDR3 sequence: CASSLADLSNQPQHF. For the CDR3, the DNA is TGTGCCAGCAGCTTAGCGGACTTAAGCAATCAGCCCCAGCATTTT.

There are a few counts of this clonotype. CDR3 in DNA: TGCAGTGCCTTCCCGACTAGCGGGGGGTTTCGTACGCAGTATTTT. It codes for CSAFPTSGGFRTQYF. V is TRBV20-1 and J is TRBJ2-3, with 13 bases lining up with TRBD2. This CDR3 comprises 15 residues. Per the germline V gene, CDR1 is DFQATT and CDR2 is SNEGSKA (reference sequence). V was pared by 6 bases and J by 8 bases, with 11 bases of the junction left unmatched.

Concerning this clonotype itself: This sequence may be a read error, since a much larger clone differs from it by one base. This chain joins TRBV4-1 and TRBJ2-1, with D unresolved. CDR1 and CDR2 from the germline V gene are MGHRA and YSYEKL. This CDR3 has 12 residues. The germline V and J ends were trimmed by 3 bases and 13 bases, with 13 bases remaining between them. The CDR3: CASSHRCREQFF. CDR3 bases: TGCGCCAGCAGCCACCGCTGCAGAGAACAGTTCTTC.

This clonotype occurred a few times. V gene TRBV7-2 combines with J gene TRBJ2-1, with 11 bases matching TRBD2. Germline V gene data show CDR1 as SGHTA and CDR2 as FQGNSA. CDR3 length: 14 residues. The trim removed 6 bases at V and 6 bases at J, leaving 4 bases unmatched. CDR3 DNA sequence: TGTGCCAGCAGGTGTAGCGGGGGGGCCAATGAGCAGTTCTTC. It codes for CASRCSGGANEQFF.

V is TRBV5-6 and J is TRBJ1-2; D might be TRBD1 (5 bases). V gave up 4 bases and J gave up 5 bases, with 21 bases separating them. The CDR3 loop spans 16 amino acids. The germline V gene encodes CDR1 SGHDT and CDR2 YYEEEE. DNA for the CDR3: TGTGCCAGCAGCCACAGGATACGGGAACTATTTTATGGCTACACCTTC. It encodes CASSHRIRELFYGYTF.

This clonotype was observed at least ten times. The chain couples TRBV5-6 to TRBJ2-7; D is perhaps TRBD1 (5 bases). This CDR3 is built from 14 residues. Deletions cut 4 bases from V and 2 bases from J, with 13 bases between. From germline, CDR1 is SGHDT and CDR2 YYEEEE. The CDR3 region is CASSNTGLAYEQYF. The CDR3 nucleotides read TGTGCCAGCAGCAATACAGGTCTGGCCTACGAGCAGTACTTC.

The chain couples TRBV28 to TRBJ2-2, with 7 bases aligning to TRBD1. Germline CDR1 MDHEN, CDR2 SYDVKM. The CDR3 covers 15 residues. Losses at the gene ends were 2 bases for V and 3 bases for J; bases not matched to a gene: 3. The CDR3 DNA is TGTGCCAGCAGTTTACTACAGGGGCACACCGGGGAGCTGTTTTTT. It specifies CASSLLQGHTGELFF.

There are many counts of this clonotype. The rearrangement joins TRBV29-1 to TRBJ2-3; 12 nucleotides match TRBD2. The CDR3 totals 16 residues. V shed 3 bases and J 0 bases; nucleotides not matched to a gene: 4. Looked up from germline, CDR1 is SQVTM and CDR2 is ANQGSEA. Here the CDR3 DNA reads TGCAGCGTTGACGCTCTAGCGGGGGGGAGCACAGATACGCAGTATTTT. Translating gives CSVDALAGGSTDTQYF.

This chain joins TRBV18 and TRBJ1-2; maybe TRBD1 (6 bases). CDR3 length: 16 amino acids. Germline CDR1 KGHSH, CDR2 LQKENI. Trimming took 4 bases from V and 2 from J, leaving 17 bases between them. For the CDR3, the DNA is TGTGCCAGCTCACAGGGGGAGGCCGACCCCAACTATGGCTACACCTTC. Its translation is CASSQGEADPNYGYTF.

This clonotype was counted many times. This chain connects TRBV7-2 to TRBJ2-3; 12 bases match TRBD2. CDR1 and CDR2 (germline): SGHTA, FQGNSA. J lost 5 bases, V lost 5 bases, and 2 bases had no gene match. This CDR3 has 14 residues. CDR3 coding DNA: TGTGCCAGCAGCACGGGACTAGCGGGAGATACGCAGTATTTT. It specifies CASSTGLAGDTQYF.

At least ten counts were recorded for this clonotype. The chain couples TRBV7-2 to TRBJ1-6; TRBD1 agrees at 7 bases. Trimming took 7 bases from V and 10 from J; bases not matched to a gene: 13. The germline V gene has CDR1 SGHTA and CDR2 FQGNSA. The CDR3 consists of 15 residues. CDR3 sequence (DNA): TGTGCCAGCACCGAACGCCCACAGGGGAGATCACCCCTCCACTTT. This codes for CASTERPQGRSPLHF.

This clonotype was observed at least ten times. The J gene is TRBJ2-5, the V gene TRBV20-1; D remains ambiguous. The V gene's germline CDR1 is DFQATT and CDR2 SNEGSKA (reference sequence). Between the trimmed V and J ends, which lost 3 bases and 5 bases, there was a span of 13 bases. There are 13 residues in the CDR3. As DNA, the CDR3 is TGCAGTGCTAGCGGAGCCCCTTTGGAGACCCAGTACTTC. Its protein product is CSASGAPLETQYF.

V gene TRBV18 combines with J gene TRBJ1-6; D uncertain. The length of the CDR3 is 17 residues. V lost 0 bases to trimming and J lost 0 bases, with 9 bases between them. Germline V CDR1 and CDR2: KGHSH, LQKENI. The CDR3 spells CASSPPGDSSYNSPLHF. For the CDR3, the DNA is TGTGCCAGCTCACCACCAGGAGATAGCTCCTATAATTCACCCCTCCACTTT.

This clonotype was picked up many times. The chain recombines TRBV5-5 with TRBJ2-1; the match to TRBD2 covers 7 bases. The CDR3 contains 16 residues. The germline V gene has CDR1 SGHKS and CDR2 YYEKEE (reference sequence). With V trimmed by 1 base and J by 1 base, 5 bases remained unmatched. CDR3 amino acids: CASSLRGGGSYNEQFF. CDR3 DNA: TGTGCCAGCAGCTTGCGGGGCGGGGGATCCTACAATGAGCAGTTCTTC.

About this clonotype itself: A much bigger clone sits one base away, suggesting this may be a read error. The chain combines TRBV3-1 with TRBJ2-5; D not resolved. The J call is in doubt because the DNA end fits TRBJ2-1 better. The V gene's germline CDR1 is LGHDT and CDR2 YNNKEL (reference sequence). The CDR3 covers 15 residues. The CDR3 sequence: CASSPQLLVQETQFF. DNA of the CDR3: TGTGCCAGCAGCCCTCAGTTATTGGTCCAAGAGACCCAGTTCTTC.

The chain carries TRBV20-1 and TRBJ1-6; TRBD1 matches 10 bases. Per the germline V gene, CDR1 is DFQATT and CDR2 is SNEGSKA (reference sequence). J lost 8 bases, V lost 6 bases, and 7 bases had no gene match. The CDR3 has 14 amino acids. CDR3 sequence: CSAIRGTGDSPLHF. The CDR3 bases are TGCAGTGCCATTAGGGGGACAGGGGATTCACCCCTCCACTTT.

To note about this clonotype: A read error may explain this, as a much larger clone is one base away. This rearrangement joins TRBV18 to TRBJ2-1; no reliable D call. The J call may be wrong; the DNA end is better matched by TRBJ2-7. The CDR3 contains 11 residues. Germline CDR1 KGHSH, CDR2 LQKENI. DNA of the CDR3: TGTGCCAGCTCACCACAGAATGAGCAGTACTTC. It is translated as CASSPQNEQYF.